This T cell receptor (beta chain) stems from a study of human T cells and chemical hapten exposure. About the research overall: An area of 2 cm by more than 1.5 cm on upper inner arm skin received 2% DPC for sensitization.

Trimming shortened V by 5 bases and J by 3 bases, and 8 bases separated the two germline ends. CDR1 is SGHDN, CDR2 FVKESK, per germline. The CDR3 spans 13 residues. Stated time point: pre-sensitization, week 0. As for treatment: therapeutic diphenylcyclopropenone sensitization with weekly scalp DPC. A single record per CDR3 protein comes from TCRdb applying MiXCR to the RACE reads. The sample lists roughly 100,000 distinct CDR3 sequences, roughly 12% occurring once. The source was whole blood, collected in connection with sensitization to the hapten diphenylcyclopropenone (DPC). The V and J genes are TRBV14 and TRBJ1-5; no firm D call. The sequence came from a woman aged 50 to 65 with alopecia areata. Some clones in this sample may be carry-over from other donors' samples. This CDR3 is CASSASLNQPQHF. In DNA, the CDR3 is TGTGCCAGCAGCGCGAGCCTCAATCAGCCCCAGCATTTT.